These 24 T cell receptor beta chains share one sample of origin, sequenced in a study of blood T cell repertoires in COVID-19. Here immunoSEQ multiplex PCR was the method, and the copy in TCRdb shows in-frame clones only, minus some. The table has about 220,000 clones, approximately 85% seen once. Input material: peripheral blood. These receptors were collected from a woman aged 65 to 85 with COVID-19, enrolled during active disease.

This clone came up a few times. The chain combines TRBV10-1 with TRBJ1-4, with TRBD1 matching 7 bases. The germline gives CDR1 WNHNN, CDR2 SYGVQD (reference sequence). The junction had 9 bases not matched to a gene; V was cut back by 6 bases and J by 8 bases. The CDR3 runs to 14 residues. The CDR3 here is CASRARQGTEKLFF. CDR3 nucleotide sequence: TGCGCCAGCAGAGCACGACAGGGAACCGAAAAACTGTTTTTT.

The chain employs TRBV11-3 and TRBJ1-2; 7 positions match TRBD1. The germline CDR1 and CDR2 sequences are SGHNT and YENEEA. Trimming took 5 bases from V and 8 from J; bases not matched to a gene: 5. The CDR3 runs 12 residues. The CDR3 spells CASSITGAGYTF. CDR3 coding DNA: TGTGCCAGCAGCATAACAGGGGCCGGCTACACCTTC.

The chain recombines TRBV3-1 (or the pseudogene TRBV3-2) with TRBJ2-5; TRBD1 matches 9 bases. V lost 0 bases, J lost 5 bases, and 10 bases stayed unmatched. The CDR3 has 17 residues. CDR1 is LGHDT and CDR2 is YNNKEL in the germline V gene (reference sequence). The CDR3 region has the DNA TGTGCCAGCAGCCAAGAAAGAAGAGGGGACAGGGTGGAGACCCAGTACTTC. Its protein product is CASSQERRGDRVETQYF.

The chain uses TRBV2 and TRBJ2-1; D is uncertain. The CDR3 spans 14 residues. The V gene lost 6 bases and the J gene lost 2 bases, with 11 bases spanning the gap. The germline CDR1 and CDR2 sequences are SNHLY and FYNNEI. CDR3 residues: CASRPPVAYNEQFF. In DNA form, the CDR3 reads TGTGCCAGCAGGCCTCCGGTGGCCTACAATGAGCAGTTCTTC.

The chain links TRBV15 to TRBJ1-3, with D unclear. V was cut by 0 bases and J by 4 bases, with 10 bases left in between. From germline, CDR1 is LNHNV and CDR2 YYDKDF (reference sequence). The CDR3 is made up of 15 amino acids. The CDR3: CATSRDPGSGNTIYF. CDR3 sequence (DNA): TGTGCCACCAGCAGAGATCCGGGGTCCGGAAACACCATATATTTT.

This rearrangement joins TRBV4-2 to TRBJ2-4, with 7 bases lining up with TRBD2. Germline V gene lookup returns CDR1 LGHNA and CDR2 YNFKEQ. This CDR3 is 17 amino acids long. The V and J ends lost 1 base and 3 bases, in that order; junction bases with no gene match: 9. CDR3 sequence (DNA): TGTGCCAGCAGCCAAGCGGGTTCTCGGACTAGCAAAAACATTCAGTACTTC. The encoded protein is CASSQAGSRTSKNIQYF.

The chain uses TRBV4-3 and TRBJ2-3, with 9 bases that match TRBD2. CDR3 length: 16 residues. Germline V gives CDR1 LGHNA, CDR2 YSLEER. With V trimmed by 1 base and J by 4 bases, 6 bases remained unmatched. The CDR3 coding sequence is TGCGCCAGCAGCCAAGGAATAGCGGGAGTGGCAGATACGCAGTATTTT. This translates into CASSQGIAGVADTQYF.

About this clone: Compared with germline, one end of the junction differs, possibly owing to a read error. The chain recombines TRBV7-7 with TRBJ2-5; TRBD1 matches at 9 bases. The germline V gene encodes CDR1 SSHAT and CDR2 FNYEAQ (reference sequence). The CDR3 extends over 13 amino acids. CDR3 in DNA: TGTGCTAGCAGCCGGGACAGGGAAGAGACCCAGTACTTC. Its translation is CASSRDREETQYF.

This rearrangement joins TRBV6-6 to TRBJ1-6, with D possibly being TRBD1 (5 bases). Trimming removed 5 bases from V and 10 bases from J, with 21 bases in between. Germline V lookup: CDR1 MNHNY, CDR2 SVGAGI (reference sequence). This CDR3 comprises 16 residues. CDR3 sequence (DNA): TGTGCCAGCAGTCTAGACCGGGACTCAGAGGGATCACCCCTCCACTTT. It is translated as CASSLDRDSEGSPLHF.

This clone is a singleton in its sample. This chain uses TRBV5-6 with TRBJ1-2; 7 bases align to TRBD1. CDR1 is SGHDT, CDR2 YYEEEE, per germline. The CDR3 runs to 15 residues. With V trimmed by 4 bases and J by 7 bases, 13 bases remained unmatched. CDR3 region: CASSIRQGGFSGYTF. The CDR3, as DNA: TGTGCCAGCAGCATCCGACAGGGAGGATTTTCTGGCTACACCTTC.

The rearrangement joins TRBV2 to TRBJ1-6; D not resolved. CDR1 SNHLY and CDR2 FYNNEI come from the germline V gene. The length of the CDR3 is 15 residues. The V gene lost 7 bases and the J gene lost 0 bases, with 10 bases spanning the gap. CDR3 nucleotides: TGTGCCAGCACTGACGCCAGCTCCTATAATTCACCCCTCCACTTT. Translating gives CASTDASSYNSPLHF.

The J gene is TRBJ2-2, the V gene TRBV7-9; no firm D call. CDR3 length: 14 residues. Per germline, CDR1 SEHNR and CDR2 FQNEAQ (reference sequence). V lost 2 bases and J lost 0, with 4 bases in between. CDR3 region: CASSLPSNTGELFF. CDR3 nucleotides: TGTGCCAGCAGCTTACCCTCGAACACCGGGGAGCTGTTTTTT.

The chain combines TRBV18 with TRBJ1-6; 8 bases fit TRBD1. The V gene's germline CDR1 is KGHSH and CDR2 LQKENI. The J segment lost 6 bases and the V segment lost 3 bases, leaving 10 bases of the junction unmatched. The CDR3 has 17 residues. The DNA of the CDR3 is TGTGCCAGCTCACCGCTACCGGGACAGGCTACTAATTCACCCCTCCACTTT. It translates to CASSPLPGQATNSPLHF.

The J gene is TRBJ2-3, the V gene TRBV4-3; 7 nucleotides align to TRBD1. In germline, CDR1 is LGHNA, CDR2 YSLEER. The CDR3 spans 15 residues. With V trimmed by 3 bases and J by 5 bases, 8 bases remained unmatched. The DNA for the CDR3 is TGCGCCAGCAGCCAGGAACCCTCAGGGGGAGATACGCAGTATTTT. It yields the protein CASSQEPSGGDTQYF.

This clone was counted between two and nine times. The rearrangement uses TRBV5-4 and TRBJ1-6; TRBD1 agrees at 11 bases. CDR1 and CDR2 (germline): SGHNT, YYREEE (reference sequence). V dropped 4 bases and J dropped 10; count of bases not matched to a gene: 7. The CDR3 runs to 15 residues. The CDR3 reads CASSVGTGGGSPLHF. DNA of the CDR3: TGTGCCAGCAGCGTCGGGACAGGGGGTGGGTCACCCCTCCACTTT.

The V call is TRBV13, the J call TRBJ2-3; the match to TRBD1 covers 7 bases. The CDR3 is made up of 17 amino acids. From germline, CDR1 is PRHDT and CDR2 FYEKMQ (reference sequence). V shed 0 bases, J shed 0 bases, and the junction held 6 bases outside the gene matches. The CDR3 DNA reads as TGTGCCAGCAGCTTAGGAGTGACGGGACAGAGCACAGATACGCAGTATTTT. It yields the protein CASSLGVTGQSTDTQYF.

This clone was recorded a few times. The chain combines TRBV4-2 with TRBJ1-2, with D maybe TRBD1 (6 bases). V lost 0 bases and J 5 bases, leaving 13 bases between the germline ends. From germline, CDR1 is LGHNA and CDR2 YNFKEQ. The CDR3 spans 15 residues. CDR3 sequence: CASSQEYREGYGYTF. The CDR3 nucleotides read TGTGCCAGCAGCCAAGAATACAGGGAGGGTTATGGCTACACCTTC.

The rearrangement uses TRBV6-5 and TRBJ2-5; possibly TRBD2 for D (5 bases). The ends were cut back, 0 bases at V and 1 base at J, with 9 bases in the middle. From germline, CDR1 is MNHEY and CDR2 SVGAGI. This CDR3 is built from 15 residues. CDR3 DNA sequence: TGTGCCAGCAGTTACTCGAGAGGGATCCAAGAGACCCAGTACTTC. Protein sequence: CASSYSRGIQETQYF.

As DNA, the CDR3 is TGCGCCAGCAGCCCAGGGGGCCGGTCTAATGAAAAACTGTTTTTT. It translates to CASSPGGRSNEKLFF. The chain uses TRBV5-1 and TRBJ1-4, with 8 bases matching TRBD1. J lost 3 bases, V lost 4 bases, and 5 bases had no gene match. The CDR3 runs to 15 residues. Germline lookup yields CDR1 SGHRS and CDR2 YFSETQ.

The chain links TRBV2 to TRBJ1-2, with D possibly being TRBD1 (5 bases). V lost 6 bases and J 7 bases, leaving 18 bases between the germline ends. Germline V gives CDR1 SNHLY, CDR2 FYNNEI. This CDR3 is built from 14 residues. CDR3 protein: CASRGGPGWLGYTF. As DNA, the CDR3 is TGTGCCAGCAGGGGGGGTCCGGGATGGCTTGGCTACACCTTC.

The rearrangement joins TRBV21-1 to TRBJ1-6. TRBV21-1 is noted as a pseudogene. This CDR3 has 16 residues. The DNA of the CDR3 is TGTGCCAGCAGCGTTCAGACCGGGTCCTTTAATTCACCCCTCCACTTT. This gives the protein CASSVQTGSFNSPLHF.

The chain is built from TRBV29-1 and TRBJ2-7, with a tentative D call TRBD1 (5 bases). Germline V CDR1 and CDR2: SQVTM, ANQGSEA. The CDR3 is made up of 11 amino acids. The V end lost 7 bases, the J end lost 4 bases, and 11 bases lay between the germline ends. CDR3 residues: CSAEDRYEQYF. Written as DNA, the CDR3 is TGCAGCGCCGAAGACAGATACGAGCAGTACTTC.

The V call is TRBV19, the J call TRBJ2-5, with 10 bases identical to TRBD2. The CDR3 has 17 amino acids. The V gene end was trimmed by 4 bases and the J gene end by 2 bases; junction bases not matched to a gene: 10. Germline assignment: CDR1 LNHDA and CDR2 SQIVND (reference sequence). CDR3 nucleotide sequence: TGTGCCAGTAGTAGGCAACTCAGGACTAGCGGACAAGAGACCCAGTACTTC. It yields the protein CASSRQLRTSGQETQYF.

The rearrangement links TRBV7-3 to TRBJ1-1; TRBD1 aligns across 7 bases. The germline V gene encodes CDR1 SGHTA and CDR2 FQGTGA. The CDR3 sequence is 14 residues long. The V segment lost 0 bases and the J segment 6 bases; nucleotides outside the gene matches: 4. DNA for the CDR3: TGTGCCAGCAGCTTAACGAGGGACAGCCCTGAAGCTTTCTTT. Translating it yields CASSLTRDSPEAFF. Together with reference TRBV7-3 and TRBJ1-1, the CDR3 gives the full variable domain: GAGVSQTPSNKVTEKGKYVELRCDPISGHTALYWYRQSLGQGPEFLIYFQGTGAADDSGLPNDRFFAVRPEGSVSTLKIQRTERGDSAVYLCASSLTRDSPEAFFGQGTRLTVV.